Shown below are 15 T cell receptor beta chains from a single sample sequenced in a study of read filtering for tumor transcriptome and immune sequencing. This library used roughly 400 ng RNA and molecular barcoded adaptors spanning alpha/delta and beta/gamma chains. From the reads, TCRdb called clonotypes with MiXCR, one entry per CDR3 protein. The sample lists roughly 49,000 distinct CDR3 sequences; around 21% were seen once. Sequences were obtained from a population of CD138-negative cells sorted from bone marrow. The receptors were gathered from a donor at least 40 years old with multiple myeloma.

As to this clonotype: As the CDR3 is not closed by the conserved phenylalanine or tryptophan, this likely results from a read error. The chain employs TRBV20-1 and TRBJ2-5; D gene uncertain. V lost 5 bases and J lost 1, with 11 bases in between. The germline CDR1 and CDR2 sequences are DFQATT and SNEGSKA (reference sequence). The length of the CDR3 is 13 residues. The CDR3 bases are TGCAGTGCTGTTCCGGACCCCCAAGAGACCCAGTACCTC. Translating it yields CSAVPDPQETQYL.

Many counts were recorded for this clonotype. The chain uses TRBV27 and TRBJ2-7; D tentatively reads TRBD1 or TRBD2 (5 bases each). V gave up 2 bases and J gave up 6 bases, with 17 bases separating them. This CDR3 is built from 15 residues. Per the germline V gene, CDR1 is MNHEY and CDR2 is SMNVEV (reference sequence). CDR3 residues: CASSLGAGAWVEQYF. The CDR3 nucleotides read TGTGCCAGCAGTTTAGGGGCGGGCGCTTGGGTCGAGCAGTACTTC.

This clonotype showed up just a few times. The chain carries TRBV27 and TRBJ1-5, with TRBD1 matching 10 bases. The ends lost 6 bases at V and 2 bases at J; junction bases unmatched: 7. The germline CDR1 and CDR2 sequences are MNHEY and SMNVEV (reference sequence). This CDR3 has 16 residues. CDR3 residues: CASRQTGTGGNQPQHF. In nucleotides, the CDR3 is TGTGCCAGCAGGCAAACCGGGACAGGGGGCAATCAGCCCCAGCATTTT.

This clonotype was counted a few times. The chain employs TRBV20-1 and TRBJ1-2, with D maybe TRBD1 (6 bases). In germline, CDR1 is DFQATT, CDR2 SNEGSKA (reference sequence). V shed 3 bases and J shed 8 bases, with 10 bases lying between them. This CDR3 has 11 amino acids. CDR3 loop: CSASGGAGYTF. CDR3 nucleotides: TGCAGTGCTAGTGGGGGCGCGGGCTACACCTTC.

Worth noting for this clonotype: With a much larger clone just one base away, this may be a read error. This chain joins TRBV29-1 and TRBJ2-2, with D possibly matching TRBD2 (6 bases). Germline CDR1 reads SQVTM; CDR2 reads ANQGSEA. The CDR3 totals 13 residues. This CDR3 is CSALKGGTGELLF. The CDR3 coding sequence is TGCAGCGCCCTCAAGGGAGGCACCGGGGAGCTGCTTTTT.

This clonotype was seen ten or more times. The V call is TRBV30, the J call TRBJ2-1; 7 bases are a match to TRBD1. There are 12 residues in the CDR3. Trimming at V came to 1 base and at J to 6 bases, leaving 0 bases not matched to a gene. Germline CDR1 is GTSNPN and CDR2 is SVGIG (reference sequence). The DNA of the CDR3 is TGTGCCTGGAGTGGGGACAGCAATGAGCAGTTCTTC. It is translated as CAWSGDSNEQFF.

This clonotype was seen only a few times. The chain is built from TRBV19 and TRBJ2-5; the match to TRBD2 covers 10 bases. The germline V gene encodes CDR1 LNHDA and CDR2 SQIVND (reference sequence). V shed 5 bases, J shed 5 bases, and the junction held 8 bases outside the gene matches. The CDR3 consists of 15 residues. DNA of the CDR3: TGTGCCAGTAGTTCTAGCGGGAGTGGGGAGGAGACCCAGTACTTC. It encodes CASSSSGSGEETQYF.

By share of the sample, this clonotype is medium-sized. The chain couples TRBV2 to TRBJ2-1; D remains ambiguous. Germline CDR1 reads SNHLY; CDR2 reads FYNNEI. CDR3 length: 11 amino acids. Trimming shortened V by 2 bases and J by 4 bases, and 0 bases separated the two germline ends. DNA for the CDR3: TGTGCCAGCAGTGAATACAATGAGCAGTTCTTC. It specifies CASSEYNEQFF.

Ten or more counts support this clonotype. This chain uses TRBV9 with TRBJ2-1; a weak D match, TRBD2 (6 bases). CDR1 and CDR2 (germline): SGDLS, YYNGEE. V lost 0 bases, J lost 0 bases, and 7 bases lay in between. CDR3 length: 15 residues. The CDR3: CASSVAGDSYNEQFF. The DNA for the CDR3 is TGTGCCAGCAGCGTAGCGGGAGACTCCTACAATGAGCAGTTCTTC.

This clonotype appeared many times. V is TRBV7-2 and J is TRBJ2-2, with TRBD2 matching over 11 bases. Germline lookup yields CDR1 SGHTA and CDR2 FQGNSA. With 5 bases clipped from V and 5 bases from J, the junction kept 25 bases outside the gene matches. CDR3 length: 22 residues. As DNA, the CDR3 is TGTGCCAGCAGCCGCATCCGGCCGGGACTAGCGGTTTACCGGTACAGTACCGGGGAGCTGTTTTTT. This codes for CASSRIRPGLAVYRYSTGELFF.

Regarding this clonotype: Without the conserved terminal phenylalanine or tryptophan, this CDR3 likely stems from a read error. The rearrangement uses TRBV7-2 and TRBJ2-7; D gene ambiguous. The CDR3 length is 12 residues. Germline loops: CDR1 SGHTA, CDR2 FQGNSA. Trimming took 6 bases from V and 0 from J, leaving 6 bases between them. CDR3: CASSISSYEQYL. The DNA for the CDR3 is TGTGCCAGCAGTATAAGCTCCTACGAGCAGTACCTC.

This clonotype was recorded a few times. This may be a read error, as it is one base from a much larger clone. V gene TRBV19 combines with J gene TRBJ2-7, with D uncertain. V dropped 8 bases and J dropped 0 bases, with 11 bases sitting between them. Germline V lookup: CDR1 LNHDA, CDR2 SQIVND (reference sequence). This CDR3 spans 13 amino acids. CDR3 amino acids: CASGVLHSYEQYF. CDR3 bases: TGTGCCAGTGGTGTGTTACACTCCTACGAGCAGTACTTC.

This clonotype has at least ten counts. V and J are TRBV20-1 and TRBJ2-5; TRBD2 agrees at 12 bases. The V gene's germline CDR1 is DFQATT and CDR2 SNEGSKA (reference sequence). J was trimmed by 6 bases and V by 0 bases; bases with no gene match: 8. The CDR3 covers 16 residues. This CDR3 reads CSARDGLAGGPQTQYF. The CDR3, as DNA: TGCAGTGCTAGAGATGGGCTAGCGGGAGGGCCCCAGACCCAGTACTTC.

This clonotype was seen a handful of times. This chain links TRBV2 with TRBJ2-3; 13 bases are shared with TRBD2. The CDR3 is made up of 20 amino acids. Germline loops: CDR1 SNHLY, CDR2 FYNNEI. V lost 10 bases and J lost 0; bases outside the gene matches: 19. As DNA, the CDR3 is TGTGCCATCCCGCTGAGTTCATCACCGGGACTAGCGGGGAGCACAGATACGCAGTATTTT. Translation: CAIPLSSSPGLAGSTDTQYF.

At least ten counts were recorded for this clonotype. This chain's CDR3 is CASSSTSGSGTGELFF. The CDR3 DNA reads TGCGCCAGCAGCTCAACTAGCGGGAGCGGAACCGGGGAGCTGTTTTTT. The chain joins TRBV5-1 to TRBJ2-2; 11 positions match TRBD2. The CDR3 is made up of 16 amino acids. Trimming cost V 3 bases and J 5 bases; bases outside gene matches: 6. The germline V gene encodes CDR1 SGHRS and CDR2 YFSETQ.